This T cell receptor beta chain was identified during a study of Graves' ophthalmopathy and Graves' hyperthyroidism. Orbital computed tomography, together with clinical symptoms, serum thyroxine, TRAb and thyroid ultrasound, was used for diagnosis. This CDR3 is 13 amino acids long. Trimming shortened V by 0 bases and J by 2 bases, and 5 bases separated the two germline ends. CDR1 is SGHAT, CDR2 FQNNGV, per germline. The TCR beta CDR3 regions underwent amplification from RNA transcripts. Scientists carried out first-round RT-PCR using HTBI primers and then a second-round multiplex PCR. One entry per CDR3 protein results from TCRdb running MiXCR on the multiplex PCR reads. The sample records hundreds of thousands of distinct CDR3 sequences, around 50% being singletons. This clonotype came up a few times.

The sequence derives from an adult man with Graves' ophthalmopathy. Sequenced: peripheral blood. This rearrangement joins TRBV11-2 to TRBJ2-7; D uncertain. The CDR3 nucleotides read TGTGCCAGCAGCTTAGATCAAACCTACGAGCAGTACTTC. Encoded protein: CASSLDQTYEQYF.